This is a list of T cell receptor beta chains from one sample in a study of CD8+CD57+ T cells in acquired aplastic anemia. TCRdb used MiXCR to reprocess the reads, holding one entry per CDR3 protein. The data show 120,000 or so distinct CDR3 sequences, with about 43% seen just once and 2.6% held by the top ten. The sample was sorted CD4+, CD8+, or CD8+CD57+ T cells (not recorded which) from PBMCs. The receptor source for this set is a human donor with aplastic anemia. CDR3s include the opening cysteine and the closing phenylalanine or tryptophan. The D gene is left open where the match is weak. Only some rows state a clone size, as once, few, many or a class for expanded clones.

size: NA; V: TRBV7-6; J: TRBJ2-3; D: NA; DNA: TGTGCCAGCGGCGATGATGGGGCGCAGTATTTT; CDR3: CASGDDGAQYF
size: many; V: TRBV20-1; J: TRBJ1-2; D: NA; DNA: TGCAGTGCTAGAGATCTGGAGGGAGTGGACTATGGCTACACCTTC; CDR3: CSARDLEGVDYGYTF
size: NA; V: TRBV2; J: TRBJ2-1; D: NA; DNA: TGTGCCAGCAGGTTCGGGTACACCGGGGATGAGCAGTTCTTC; CDR3: CASRFGYTGDEQFF
size: NA; V: TRBV15; J: TRBJ2-7; D: TRBD1; DNA: TGTGCCACCAGCAGCCTCCCCGGGACAGCCAACTACTTC; CDR3: CATSSLPGTANYF
size: many; V: TRBV6-1; J: TRBJ2-7; D: NA; DNA: TGTGCCAGCAGTCAAGGGGGCGAGCAGTACTTC; CDR3: CASSQGGEQYF
size: many; V: TRBV5-1; J: TRBJ2-3; D: NA; DNA: TGCGCCAGCAGCTTGCCAGATACGCAGTATTTT; CDR3: CASSLPDTQYF
size: many; V: TRBV7-6; J: TRBJ2-5; D: NA; DNA: TGTGCCAGCACCCTAAAACGAGGAGGGCGGCTGGAGACCCAGTACTTC; CDR3: CASTLKRGGRLETQYF
size: NA; V: TRBV15; J: TRBJ2-1; D: TRBD1; DNA: TGTGCCACCAGCAGGGGACAGGGGTCGGGCAATGAGCAGTTCTTC; CDR3: CATSRGQGSGNEQFF
size: NA; V: TRBV29-1; J: TRBJ1-2; D: NA; DNA: TGCAGCGTCGTGGGACTAGTTGGCTACACCTTC; CDR3: CSVVGLVGYTF
size: NA; V: TRBV4-2; J: TRBJ2-5; D: NA; DNA: TGTGCCAGCAGCCCGCGGGGAGTGGAGACCCAGTACTTC; CDR3: CASSPRGVETQYF
size: NA; V: TRBV10-3; J: TRBJ1-2; D: TRBD1; DNA: TGTGCCATCACCGGACAGGGAAACTATGGCTACACCTTC; CDR3: CAITGQGNYGYTF
size: many; V: TRBV20-1; J: TRBJ2-3; D: NA; DNA: TGCAGTGCTAGAGGAAGGACCTGGTATCCCCAAACAGATACGCAGTATTTT; CDR3: CSARGRTWYPQTDTQYF
size: once; V: TRBV7-6; J: TRBJ2-3; D: NA; DNA: TGTGCCAGCAGCTTAGGGGGTAGAGAGGGTACGCAGTATTTT; CDR3: CASSLGGREGTQYF
size: NA; V: TRBV10-1; J: TRBJ2-5; D: TRBD1; DNA: TGCGCCAGCAGTGAGGGACAGGGCAGGGAGACCCAGTACTTC; CDR3: CASSEGQGRETQYF
size: many; V: TRBV20-1; J: TRBJ2-6; D: NA; DNA: TGCAGTGCTAGTTTGCGTCACTCTGGGGCCAACGTCCTGACTTTC; CDR3: CSASLRHSGANVLTF
size: NA; V: TRBV19; J: TRBJ1-5; D: NA; DNA: TGTGCCAGCTGGGGTCGGGGTCTCTATAGCAATCAGCCCCAGCATTTT; CDR3: CASWGRGLYSNQPQHF
size: many; V: TRBV9; J: TRBJ1-1; D: NA; DNA: TGTGCCAGCAGCGTAGGACAACGGAACACTGAAGCTTTCTTT; CDR3: CASSVGQRNTEAFF
size: many; V: TRBV4-1; J: TRBJ1-3; D: NA; DNA: TGCGCCAGCAGCCAACCCCAGGTGTGGTCTGGAAACACCATATATTTT; CDR3: CASSQPQVWSGNTIYF
size: few; V: TRBV29-1; J: TRBJ2-3; D: NA; DNA: TGCAGCGTTCCGCGGTCTAGCACAGATACGCAGTATTTT; CDR3: CSVPRSSTDTQYF
size: few; V: TRBV6-2/TRBV6-3; J: TRBJ2-7; D: NA; DNA: TGTGCCAGCAGTTACTCGGGGGGGGGCGCGGTCGACGAGCAGTACTTC; CDR3: CASSYSGGGAVDEQYF
size: many; V: TRBV12-3/TRBV12-4; J: TRBJ1-5; D: NA; DNA: TGTGCCAGCAGCCAGTATAGCAATCAGCCCCAGCATTTT; CDR3: CASSQYSNQPQHF
size: many; V: TRBV9; J: TRBJ2-3; D: TRBD2; DNA: TGTGCCAGCAGCGTATCGGCTAGCGGGGGCACAGATACGCAGTATTTT; CDR3: CASSVSASGGTDTQYF
size: NA; V: TRBV6-2/TRBV6-3; J: TRBJ2-7; D: NA; DNA: TGTGCCAGCAGTTACTCGGTCCGGATAATCACCTACGAGCAGTACTTC; CDR3: CASSYSVRIITYEQYF
size: many; V: TRBV19; J: TRBJ1-2; D: NA; DNA: TGTGCCAGTAGTCCAACCGCCAGGGACTATGGCTACACCTTC; CDR3: CASSPTARDYGYTF
size: NA; V: TRBV12-3/TRBV12-4; J: TRBJ2-5; D: NA; DNA: TGTGCCAGCAGTTTAGTGAGGGGGAATCCGGAGACCCAGTACTTC; CDR3: CASSLVRGNPETQYF
size: many; V: TRBV3-1; J: TRBJ2-5; D: NA; DNA: TGTGCCAGCAGCCCCATCTACCGGGGGAGAGGAGAGACCCAGTACTTC; CDR3: CASSPIYRGRGETQYF
size: NA; V: TRBV4-2; J: TRBJ2-7; D: TRBD1; DNA: TGTGCCAGCAGCAGAAACAGGGGGGACACCTACGAGCAGTACTTC; CDR3: CASSRNRGDTYEQYF